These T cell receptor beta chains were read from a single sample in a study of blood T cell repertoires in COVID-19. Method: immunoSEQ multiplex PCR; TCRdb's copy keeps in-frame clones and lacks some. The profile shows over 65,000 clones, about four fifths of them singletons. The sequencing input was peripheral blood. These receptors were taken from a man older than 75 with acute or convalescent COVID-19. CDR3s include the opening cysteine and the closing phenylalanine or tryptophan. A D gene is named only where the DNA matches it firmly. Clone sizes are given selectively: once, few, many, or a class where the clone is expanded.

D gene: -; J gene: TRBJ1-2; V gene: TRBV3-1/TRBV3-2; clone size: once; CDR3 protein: CASSQDKGRGPLNYGYTF; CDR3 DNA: TGTGCCAGCAGCCAAGATAAAGGGAGGGGTCCCTTAAACTATGGCTACACCTTC
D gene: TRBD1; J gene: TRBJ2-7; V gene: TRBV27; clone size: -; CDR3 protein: CASSLEGARLHEQYF; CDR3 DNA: TGTGCCAGCAGTTTAGAGGGGGCTAGGCTCCACGAGCAGTACTTC
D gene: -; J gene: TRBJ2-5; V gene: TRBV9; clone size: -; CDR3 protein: CASSPGTSGETQYF; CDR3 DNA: TGTGCCAGCAGCCCGGGGACATCTGGGGAGACCCAGTACTTC
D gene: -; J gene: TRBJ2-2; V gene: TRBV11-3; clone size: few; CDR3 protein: CASSSSEYTGELFF; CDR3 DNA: TGTGCCAGCAGTTCCTCGGAGTACACCGGGGAGCTGTTTTTT
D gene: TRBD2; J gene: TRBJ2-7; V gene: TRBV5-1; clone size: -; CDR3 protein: CASSRSSGSSYEQYF; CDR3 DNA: TGCGCCAGCAGCCGCTCTAGCGGGAGCTCCTACGAGCAGTACTTC
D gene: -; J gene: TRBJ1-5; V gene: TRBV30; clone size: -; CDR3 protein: CAWTAGWDQPQHF; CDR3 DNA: TGTGCCTGGACGGCGGGGTGGGATCAGCCCCAGCATTTT
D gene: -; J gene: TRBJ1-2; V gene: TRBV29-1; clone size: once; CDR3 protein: CSVDGGQSGGYTF; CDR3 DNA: TGCAGCGTTGACGGGGGGCAAAGTGGTGGCTACACCTTC
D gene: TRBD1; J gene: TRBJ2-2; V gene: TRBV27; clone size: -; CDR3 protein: CASSKFGTGNTGELFF; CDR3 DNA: TGTGCCAGCAGTAAATTCGGGACAGGGAACACCGGGGAGCTGTTTTTT
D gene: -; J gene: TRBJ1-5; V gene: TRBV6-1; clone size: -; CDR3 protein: CASSEDWSSNQPQHF; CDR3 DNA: TGTGCCAGCAGCGAAGACTGGTCTAGCAATCAGCCCCAGCATTTT
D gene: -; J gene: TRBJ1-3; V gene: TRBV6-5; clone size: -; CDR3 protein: CASSRTGRSGNTIYF; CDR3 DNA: TGTGCCAGCAGTCGTACAGGACGGTCTGGAAACACCATATATTTT
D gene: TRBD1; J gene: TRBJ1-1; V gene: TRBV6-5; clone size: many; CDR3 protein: CASSYQGVTEAFF; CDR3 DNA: TGTGCCAGCAGTTATCAGGGGGTCACTGAAGCTTTCTTT
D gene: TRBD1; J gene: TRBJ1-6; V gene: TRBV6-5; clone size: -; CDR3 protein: CATSYRGMNSPLHF; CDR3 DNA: TGTGCCACGTCCTACAGGGGGATGAATTCACCCCTCCACTTT
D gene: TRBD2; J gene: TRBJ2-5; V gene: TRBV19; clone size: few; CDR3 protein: CASSGTSGSSKTQYF; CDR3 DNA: TGTGCCAGTAGTGGGACTAGCGGGAGCTCGAAGACCCAGTACTTC
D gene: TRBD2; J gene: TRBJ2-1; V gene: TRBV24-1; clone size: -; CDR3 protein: CATTSSSGNSYNEQFF; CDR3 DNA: TGTGCCACTACTTCCTCTAGCGGAAACTCCTACAATGAGCAGTTCTTC
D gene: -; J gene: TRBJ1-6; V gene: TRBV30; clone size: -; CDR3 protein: CAWTGTYNSPLHF; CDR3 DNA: TGTGCCTGGACCGGGACCTATAATTCACCCCTCCACTTT
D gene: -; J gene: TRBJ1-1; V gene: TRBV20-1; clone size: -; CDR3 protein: CSASWLQAFF; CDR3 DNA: TGCAGTGCTAGTTGGCTTCAAGCTTTCTTT
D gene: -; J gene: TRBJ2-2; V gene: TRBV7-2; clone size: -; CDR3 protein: CASSLRVRNTGELFF; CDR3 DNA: TGTGCCAGCAGTCTCAGGGTCCGCAACACCGGGGAGCTGTTTTTT
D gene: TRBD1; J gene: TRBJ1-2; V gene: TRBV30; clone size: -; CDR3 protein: CAWSWTGNYGYTF; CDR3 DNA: TGTGCCTGGAGTTGGACAGGGAACTATGGCTACACCTTC
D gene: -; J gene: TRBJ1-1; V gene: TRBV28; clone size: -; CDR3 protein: CASSFRTANTEAFF; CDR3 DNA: TGTGCCAGCAGTTTCAGGACAGCCAACACTGAAGCTTTCTTT
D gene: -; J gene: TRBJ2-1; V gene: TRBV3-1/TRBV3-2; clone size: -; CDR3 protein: CASSQGGLGAEQFF; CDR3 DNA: TGTGCCAGCAGCCAAGGAGGATTAGGAGCAGAGCAGTTCTTC
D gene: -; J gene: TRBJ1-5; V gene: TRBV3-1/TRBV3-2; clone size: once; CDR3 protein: CASSQDRTRPQHF; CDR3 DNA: TGTGCCAGCAGCCAAGATAGGACACGGCCCCAGCATTTT
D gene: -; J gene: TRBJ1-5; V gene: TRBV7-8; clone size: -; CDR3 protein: CASGGVLGAYSNQPQHF; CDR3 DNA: TGTGCCAGCGGAGGAGTCTTGGGGGCTTATAGCAATCAGCCCCAGCATTTT
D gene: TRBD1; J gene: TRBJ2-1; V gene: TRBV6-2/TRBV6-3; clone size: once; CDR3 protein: CASSYGQGARNEQFF; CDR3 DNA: TGTGCCAGCAGTTATGGACAGGGGGCGCGGAATGAGCAGTTCTTC
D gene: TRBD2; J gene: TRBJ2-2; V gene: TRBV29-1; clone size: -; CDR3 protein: CSGKGTSPTGELFF; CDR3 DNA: TGCAGCGGGAAGGGGACTAGCCCCACCGGGGAGCTGTTTTTT
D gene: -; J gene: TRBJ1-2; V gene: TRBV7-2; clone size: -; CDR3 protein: CASSLGGANYGYTF; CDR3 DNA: TGTGCCAGCAGCTTAGGGGGGGCTAACTATGGCTACACCTTC
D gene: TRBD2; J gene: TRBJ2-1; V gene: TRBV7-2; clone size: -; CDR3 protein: CASSFQREGLEQFF; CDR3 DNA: TGTGCCAGCAGCTTCCAGCGGGAGGGCCTTGAGCAGTTCTTC
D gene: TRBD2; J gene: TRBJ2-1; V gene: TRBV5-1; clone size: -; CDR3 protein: CASSLSGESYNEQFF; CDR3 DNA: TGCGCCAGCAGCTTGAGCGGGGAGTCCTACAATGAGCAGTTCTTC
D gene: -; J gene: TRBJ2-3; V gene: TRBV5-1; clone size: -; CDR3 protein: CASSLGQGIGDTQYF; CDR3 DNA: TGCGCCAGCAGCTTGGGGCAGGGAATTGGAGATACGCAGTATTTT
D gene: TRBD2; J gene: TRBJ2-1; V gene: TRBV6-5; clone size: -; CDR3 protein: CASRLTSGSDEQFF; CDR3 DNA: TGTGCCAGCAGATTGACTAGCGGGAGCGATGAGCAGTTCTTC
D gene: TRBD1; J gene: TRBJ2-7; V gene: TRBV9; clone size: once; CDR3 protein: CASSPRTGVANEQYF; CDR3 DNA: TGTGCCAGCAGCCCCCGGACAGGGGTGGCGAACGAGCAGTACTTC
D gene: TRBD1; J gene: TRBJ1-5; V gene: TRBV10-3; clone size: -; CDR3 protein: CAISQDRDGNQPQHF; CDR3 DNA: TGTGCCATCAGTCAAGACAGGGACGGCAATCAGCCCCAGCATTTT
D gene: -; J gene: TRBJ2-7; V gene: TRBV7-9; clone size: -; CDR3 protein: CASSADRLSYEQYF; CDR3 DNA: TGTGCCAGCAGCGCCGACAGACTTTCCTACGAGCAGTACTTC
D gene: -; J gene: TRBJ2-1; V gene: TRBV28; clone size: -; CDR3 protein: CASSFGSSPGDEQFF; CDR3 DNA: TGTGCCAGCAGTTTTGGAAGCTCTCCAGGGGATGAGCAGTTCTTC
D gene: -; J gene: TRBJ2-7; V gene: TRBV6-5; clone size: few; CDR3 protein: CASAYRQVSYEQYF; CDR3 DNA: TGTGCCAGCGCTTACCGACAGGTCTCCTACGAGCAGTACTTC
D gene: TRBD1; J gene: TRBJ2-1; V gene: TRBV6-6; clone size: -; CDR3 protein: CASTRDRGGNEQFF; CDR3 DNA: TGTGCCAGCACTCGGGACAGGGGAGGCAATGAGCAGTTCTTC
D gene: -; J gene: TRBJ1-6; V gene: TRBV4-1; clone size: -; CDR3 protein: CASSQPLQGARSPLHF; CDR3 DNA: TGCGCCAGCAGCCAGCCCTTACAGGGAGCTCGGTCACCCCTCCACTTT
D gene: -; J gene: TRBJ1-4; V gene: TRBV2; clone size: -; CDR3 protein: CASSEPTGTTTNEKLFF; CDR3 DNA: TGTGCCAGCAGTGAACCGACAGGCACCACAACTAATGAAAAACTGTTTTTT
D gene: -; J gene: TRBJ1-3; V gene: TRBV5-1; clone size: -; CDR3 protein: CASSRQGGGNTIYF; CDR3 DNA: TGCGCCAGCAGCCGGCAGGGAGGTGGAAACACCATATATTTT
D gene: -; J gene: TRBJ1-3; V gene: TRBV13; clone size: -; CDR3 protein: CASSLSGDFGNTIYF; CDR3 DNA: TGTGCCAGCAGCTTATCGGGGGATTTTGGAAACACCATATATTTT
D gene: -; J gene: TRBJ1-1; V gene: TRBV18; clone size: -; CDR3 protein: CASSPSQAEAFF; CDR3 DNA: TGTGCCAGCTCACCATCACAGGCTGAAGCTTTCTTT
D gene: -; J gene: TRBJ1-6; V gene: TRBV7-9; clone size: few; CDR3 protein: CASSTPNSPLHF; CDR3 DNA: TGTGCCAGCAGCACTCCCAATTCACCCCTCCACTTT
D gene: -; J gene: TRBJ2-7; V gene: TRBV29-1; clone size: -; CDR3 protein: CSVEEGRSIEQYF; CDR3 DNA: TGCAGCGTTGAAGAGGGCAGAAGTATCGAGCAGTACTTC
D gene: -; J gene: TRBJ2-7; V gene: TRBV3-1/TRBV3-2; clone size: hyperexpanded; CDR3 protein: CASSQDPSGNHDYEQYF; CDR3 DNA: TGTGCCAGCAGCCAAGACCCCTCGGGAAACCACGACTACGAGCAGTACTTC